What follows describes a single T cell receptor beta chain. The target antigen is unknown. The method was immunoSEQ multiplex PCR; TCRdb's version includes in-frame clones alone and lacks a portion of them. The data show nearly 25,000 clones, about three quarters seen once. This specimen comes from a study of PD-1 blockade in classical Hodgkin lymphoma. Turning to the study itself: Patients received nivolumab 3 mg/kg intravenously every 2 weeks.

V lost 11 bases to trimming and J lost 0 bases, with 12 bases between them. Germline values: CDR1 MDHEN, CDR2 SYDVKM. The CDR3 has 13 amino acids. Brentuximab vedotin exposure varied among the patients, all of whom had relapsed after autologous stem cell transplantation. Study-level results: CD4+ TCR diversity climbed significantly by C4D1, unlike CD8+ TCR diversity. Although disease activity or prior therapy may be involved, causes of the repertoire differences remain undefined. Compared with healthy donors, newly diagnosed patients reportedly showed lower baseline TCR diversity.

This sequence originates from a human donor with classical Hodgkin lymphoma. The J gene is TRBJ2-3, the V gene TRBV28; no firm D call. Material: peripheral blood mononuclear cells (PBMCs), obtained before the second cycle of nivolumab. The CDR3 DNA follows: TGTGCCGAATCGAGCACCAGCACAGATACGCAGTATTTT. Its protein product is CAESSTSTDTQYF.